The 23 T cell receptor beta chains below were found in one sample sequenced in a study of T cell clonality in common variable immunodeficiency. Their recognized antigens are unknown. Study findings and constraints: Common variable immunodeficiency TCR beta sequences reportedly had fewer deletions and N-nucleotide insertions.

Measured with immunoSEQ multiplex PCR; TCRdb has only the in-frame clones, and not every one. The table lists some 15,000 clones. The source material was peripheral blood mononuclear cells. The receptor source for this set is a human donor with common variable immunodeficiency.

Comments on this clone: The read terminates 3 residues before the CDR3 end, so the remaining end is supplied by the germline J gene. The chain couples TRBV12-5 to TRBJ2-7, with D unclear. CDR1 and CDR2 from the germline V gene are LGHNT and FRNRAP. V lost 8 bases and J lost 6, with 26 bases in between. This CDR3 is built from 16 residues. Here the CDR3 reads CASPPRSGRVGGEQYF. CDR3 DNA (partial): TGTGCTAGTCCCCCCCGCTCAGGTAGGGTAGGTGGCGAG.

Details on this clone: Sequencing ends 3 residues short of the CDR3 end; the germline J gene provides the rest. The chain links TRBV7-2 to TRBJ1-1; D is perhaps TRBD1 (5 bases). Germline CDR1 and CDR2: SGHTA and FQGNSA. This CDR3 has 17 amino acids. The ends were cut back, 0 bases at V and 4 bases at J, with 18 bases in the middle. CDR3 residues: CASSLAGVGISGTEAFF. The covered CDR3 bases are TGTGCCAGCAGCTTAGCAGGGGTGGGTATTTCGGGCACTGAA.

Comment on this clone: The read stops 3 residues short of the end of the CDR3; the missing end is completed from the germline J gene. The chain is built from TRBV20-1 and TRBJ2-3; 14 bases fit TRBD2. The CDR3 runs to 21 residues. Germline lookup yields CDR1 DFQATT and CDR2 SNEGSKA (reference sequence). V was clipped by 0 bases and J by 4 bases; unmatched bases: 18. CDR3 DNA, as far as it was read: TGCAGTGCTAGAGATCTCGGCGGGGGGACTAGCGGGAGAGGGTACCCAGATACG. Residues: CSARDLGGGTSGRGYPDT. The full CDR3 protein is CSARDLGGGTSGRGYPDTQYF.

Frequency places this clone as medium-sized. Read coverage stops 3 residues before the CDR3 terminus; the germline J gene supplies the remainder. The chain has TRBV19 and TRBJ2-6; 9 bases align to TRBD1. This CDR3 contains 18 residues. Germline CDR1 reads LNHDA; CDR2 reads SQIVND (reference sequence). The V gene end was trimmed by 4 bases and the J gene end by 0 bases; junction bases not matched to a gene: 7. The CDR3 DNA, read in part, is TGTGCCAGTAGTACCAGGGACAGGGCCTACTCTGGGGCCAACGTC. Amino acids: CASSTRDRAYSGANV. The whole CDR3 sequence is CASSTRDRAYSGANVLTF.

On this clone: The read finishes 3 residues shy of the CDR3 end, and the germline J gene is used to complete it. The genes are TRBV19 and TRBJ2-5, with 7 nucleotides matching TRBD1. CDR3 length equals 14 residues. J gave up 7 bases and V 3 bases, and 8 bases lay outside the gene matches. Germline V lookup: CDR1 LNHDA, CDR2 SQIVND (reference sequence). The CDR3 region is CASSMGQQEVTQYF. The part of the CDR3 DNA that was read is TGTGCCAGTAGTATGGGACAGCAAGAAGTGACC. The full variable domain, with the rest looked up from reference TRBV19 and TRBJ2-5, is DGGITQSPKYLFRKEGQNVTLSCEQNLNHDAMYWYRQDPGQGLRLIYYSQIVNDFQKGDIAEGYSVSREKKESFPLTVTSAQKNPTAFYLCASSMGQQEVTQYFGPGTRLLVL.

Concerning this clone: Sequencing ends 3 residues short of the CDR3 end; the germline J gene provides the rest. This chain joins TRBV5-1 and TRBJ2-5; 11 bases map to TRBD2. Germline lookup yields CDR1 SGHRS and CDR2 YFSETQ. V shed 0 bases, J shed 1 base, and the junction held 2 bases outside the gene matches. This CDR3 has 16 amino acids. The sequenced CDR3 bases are TGCGCCAGCAGCTTGGGAGGGACTAGCGGCCAAGAGACC. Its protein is CASSLGGTSGQET. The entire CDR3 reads CASSLGGTSGQETQYF.

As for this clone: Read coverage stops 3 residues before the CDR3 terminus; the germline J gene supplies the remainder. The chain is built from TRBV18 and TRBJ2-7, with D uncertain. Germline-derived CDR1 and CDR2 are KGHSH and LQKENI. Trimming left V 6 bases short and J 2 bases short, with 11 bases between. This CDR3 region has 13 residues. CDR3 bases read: TGTGCCAGCTCTCCGGCGGATGCCTACGAG. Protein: CASSPADAYE. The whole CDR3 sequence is CASSPADAYEQYF.

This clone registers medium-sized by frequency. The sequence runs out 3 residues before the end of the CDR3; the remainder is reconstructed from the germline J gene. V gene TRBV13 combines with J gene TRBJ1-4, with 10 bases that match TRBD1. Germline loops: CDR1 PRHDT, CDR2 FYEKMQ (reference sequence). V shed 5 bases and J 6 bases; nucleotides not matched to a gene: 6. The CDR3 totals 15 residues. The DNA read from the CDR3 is TGTGCCAGCAGCGCATGGACAGGGGGTGATGAAAAA. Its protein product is CASSAWTGGDEK. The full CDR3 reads CASSAWTGGDEKLFF.

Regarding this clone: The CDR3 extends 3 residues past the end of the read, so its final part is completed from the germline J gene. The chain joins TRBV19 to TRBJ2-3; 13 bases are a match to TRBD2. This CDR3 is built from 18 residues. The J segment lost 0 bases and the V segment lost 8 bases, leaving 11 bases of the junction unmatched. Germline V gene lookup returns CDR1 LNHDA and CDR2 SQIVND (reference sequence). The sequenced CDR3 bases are TGTGCCAGTGCCGGACTAGCGGGAGCGGTCTCAAGCACAGATACG. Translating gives CASAGLAGAVSSTDT. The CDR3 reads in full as CASAGLAGAVSSTDTQYF.

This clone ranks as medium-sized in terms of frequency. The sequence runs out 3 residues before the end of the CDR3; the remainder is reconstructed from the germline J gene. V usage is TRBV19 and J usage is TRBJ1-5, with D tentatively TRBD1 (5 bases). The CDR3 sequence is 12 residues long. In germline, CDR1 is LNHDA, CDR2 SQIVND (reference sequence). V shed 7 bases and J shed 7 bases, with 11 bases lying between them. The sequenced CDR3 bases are TGTGCCAGTAAGGAGAGGGGACAGCCC. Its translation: CASKERGQP. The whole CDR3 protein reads CASKERGQPQHF.

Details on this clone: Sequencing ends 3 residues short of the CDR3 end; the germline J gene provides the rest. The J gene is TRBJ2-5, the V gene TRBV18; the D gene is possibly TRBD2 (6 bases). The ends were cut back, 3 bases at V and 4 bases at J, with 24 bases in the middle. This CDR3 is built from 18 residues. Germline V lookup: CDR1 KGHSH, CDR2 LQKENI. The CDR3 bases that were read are TGTGCCAGCTCACCTCTCCCAGGGACGGTCAACGGGGGAGAGACC. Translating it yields CASSPLPGTVNGGET. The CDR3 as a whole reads CASSPLPGTVNGGETQYF.

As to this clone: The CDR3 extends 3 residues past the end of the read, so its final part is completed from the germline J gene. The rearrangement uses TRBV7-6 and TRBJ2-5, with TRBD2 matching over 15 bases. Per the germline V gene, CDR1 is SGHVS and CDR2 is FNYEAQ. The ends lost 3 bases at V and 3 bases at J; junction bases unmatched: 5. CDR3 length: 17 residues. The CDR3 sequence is CASSFLGLAGGEETQYF. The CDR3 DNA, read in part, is TGTGCCAGCAGCTTTCTGGGACTAGCGGGGGGCGAAGAGACC. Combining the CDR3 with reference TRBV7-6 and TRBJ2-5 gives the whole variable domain GAGVSQSPRYKVTKRGQDVALRCDPISGHVSLYWYRQALGQGPEFLTYFNYEAQQDKSGLPNDRFSAERPEGSISTLTIQRTEQRDSAMYRCASSFLGLAGGEETQYFGPGTRLLVL.

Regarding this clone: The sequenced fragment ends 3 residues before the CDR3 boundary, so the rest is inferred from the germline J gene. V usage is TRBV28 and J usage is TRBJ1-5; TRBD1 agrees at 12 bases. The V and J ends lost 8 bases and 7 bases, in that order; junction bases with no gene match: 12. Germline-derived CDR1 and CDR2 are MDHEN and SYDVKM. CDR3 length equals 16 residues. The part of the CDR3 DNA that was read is TGTGCCAGCCGGACCTCCGGGACAGGGGGCGGACAGCCC. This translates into CASRTSGTGGGQP. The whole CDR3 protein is CASRTSGTGGGQPQHF.

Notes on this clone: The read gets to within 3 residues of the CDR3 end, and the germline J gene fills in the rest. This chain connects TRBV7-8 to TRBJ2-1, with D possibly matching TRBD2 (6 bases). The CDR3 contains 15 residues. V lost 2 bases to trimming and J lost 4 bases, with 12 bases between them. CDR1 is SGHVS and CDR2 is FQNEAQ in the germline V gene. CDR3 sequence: CASSLTAGLYNEQFF. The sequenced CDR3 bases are TGTGCCAGCAGCTTAACCGCGGGATTATACAATGAG.

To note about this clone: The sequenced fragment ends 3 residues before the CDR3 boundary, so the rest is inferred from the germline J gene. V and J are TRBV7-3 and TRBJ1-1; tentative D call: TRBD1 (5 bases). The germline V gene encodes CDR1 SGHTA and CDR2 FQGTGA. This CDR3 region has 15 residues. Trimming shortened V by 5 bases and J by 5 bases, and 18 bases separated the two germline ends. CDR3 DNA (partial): TGTGCCAGCAGCCCGAGCGCAGGGAAGGAAACTGAA. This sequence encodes CASSPSAGKETE. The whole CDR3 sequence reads CASSPSAGKETEAFF.

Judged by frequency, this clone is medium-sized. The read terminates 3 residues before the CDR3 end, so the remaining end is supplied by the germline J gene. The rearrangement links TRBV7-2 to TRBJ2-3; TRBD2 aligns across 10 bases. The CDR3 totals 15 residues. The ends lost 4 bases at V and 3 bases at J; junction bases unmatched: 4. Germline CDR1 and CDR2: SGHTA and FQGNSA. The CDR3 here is CASSSAGGGTDTQYF. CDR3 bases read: TGTGCCAGCAGCTCAGCGGGAGGGGGAACAGATACG.

CDR3 loop: CASSFSVNTEAFF. The sequenced CDR3 bases are TGTGCCAGCAGCTTTTCGGTGAACACTGAA. The rearrangement uses TRBV7-2 and TRBJ1-1; D is ambiguous. The CDR3 end falls 3 residues outside the read, so it is completed with the germline J gene. V lost 3 bases to trimming and J lost 0 bases, with 5 bases between them. The CDR3 loop spans 13 amino acids. Looked up from germline, CDR1 is SGHTA and CDR2 is FQGNSA.

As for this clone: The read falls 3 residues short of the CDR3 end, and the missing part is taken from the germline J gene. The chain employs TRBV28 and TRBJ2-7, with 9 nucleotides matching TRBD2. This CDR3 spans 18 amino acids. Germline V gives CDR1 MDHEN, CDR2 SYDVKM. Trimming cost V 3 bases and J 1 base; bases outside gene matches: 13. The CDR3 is CASSFGKWTSAVSYEQYF. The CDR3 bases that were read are TGTGCCAGCAGTTTCGGAAAATGGACTAGCGCCGTTTCCTACGAG.

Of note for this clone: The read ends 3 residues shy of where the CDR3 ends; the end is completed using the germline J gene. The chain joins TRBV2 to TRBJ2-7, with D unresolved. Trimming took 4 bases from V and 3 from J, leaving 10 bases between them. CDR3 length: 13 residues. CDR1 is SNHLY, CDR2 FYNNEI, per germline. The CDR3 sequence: CASSALFYYEQYF. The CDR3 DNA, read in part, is TGTGCCAGCAGTGCTCTATTTTACTACGAG.

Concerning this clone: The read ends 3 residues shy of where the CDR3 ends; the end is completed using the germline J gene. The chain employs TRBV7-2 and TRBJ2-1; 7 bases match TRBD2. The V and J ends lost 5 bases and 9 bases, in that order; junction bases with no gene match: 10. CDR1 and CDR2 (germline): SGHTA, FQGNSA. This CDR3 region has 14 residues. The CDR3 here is CASSTPGTIFEQFF. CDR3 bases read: TGTGCCAGCAGCACTCCCGGGACTATTTTTGAG.

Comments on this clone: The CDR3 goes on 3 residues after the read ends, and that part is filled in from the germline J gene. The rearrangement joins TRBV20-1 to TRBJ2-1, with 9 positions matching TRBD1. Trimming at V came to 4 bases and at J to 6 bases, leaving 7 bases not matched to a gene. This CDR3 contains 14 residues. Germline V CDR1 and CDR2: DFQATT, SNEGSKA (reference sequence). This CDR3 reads CSATHRDRVNEQFF. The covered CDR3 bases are TGCAGTGCTACACACCGGGACAGGGTCAATGAG.

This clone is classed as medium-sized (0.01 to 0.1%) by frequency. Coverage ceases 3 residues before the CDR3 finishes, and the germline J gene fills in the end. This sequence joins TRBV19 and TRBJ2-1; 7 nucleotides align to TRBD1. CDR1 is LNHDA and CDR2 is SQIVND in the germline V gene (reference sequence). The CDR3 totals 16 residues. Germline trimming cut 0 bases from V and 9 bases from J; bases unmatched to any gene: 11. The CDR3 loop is CASSIEWDRRGSEQFF. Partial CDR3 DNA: TGTGCCAGTAGTATAGAGTGGGACAGACGTGGGAGTGAG.

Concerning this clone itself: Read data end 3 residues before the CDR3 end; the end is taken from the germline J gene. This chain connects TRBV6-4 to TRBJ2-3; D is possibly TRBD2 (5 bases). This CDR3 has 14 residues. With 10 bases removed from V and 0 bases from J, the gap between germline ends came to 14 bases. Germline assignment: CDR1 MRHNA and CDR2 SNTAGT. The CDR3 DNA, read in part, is TGTGCCAACCAGAGCGGTCGTAGCACAGATACG. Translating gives CANQSGRSTDT. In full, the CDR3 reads CANQSGRSTDTQYF.